One and the same sample provided the 14 T cell receptor beta chains below, sequenced in a study of Graves' ophthalmopathy and Graves' hyperthyroidism. The TCR beta CDR3 regions underwent amplification from RNA transcripts. First-round RT-PCR with HTBI primers preceded a second-round multiplex PCR. In TCRdb, the multiplex PCR reads were re-called with MiXCR into one record per CDR3 protein. The sample shows 11,000 to 15,000 distinct CDR3 sequences, about half of them seen only once. The sequencing sample was made of peripheral blood. The origin of the receptors is a woman aged 30 to 39 with Graves' ophthalmopathy.

Only a few counts were recorded for this clonotype. The chain recombines TRBV29-1 with TRBJ2-1; 9 bases line up with TRBD2. CDR1 is SQVTM, CDR2 ANQGSEA, per germline. The length of the CDR3 is 13 residues. V dropped 6 bases and J dropped 8; count of bases not matched to a gene: 8. The CDR3 here is CSVFSGSIDEQFF. CDR3 coding DNA: TGCAGCGTCTTTAGCGGGAGCATCGATGAGCAGTTCTTC.

For this clonotype: Here the CDR3 omits its conserved ending phenylalanine or tryptophan, so a read error is the likely source. It is unclear where the CDR3 begins or ends on the DNA, so no DNA is shown, and the CDR3 is as TCRdb lists it. V and J are TRBV7-7 and TRBJ2-5; the table's D call, TRBD1, was not checked against the DNA. CDR1 and CDR2 (germline): SSHAT, FNYEAQ (reference sequence). The CDR3 length is 12 residues, termini included. CDR3 protein: CASRRQENTGEL.

The V gene is TRBV20-1, the J gene TRBJ2-3, with TRBD2 identical over 10 bases. The V segment lost 3 bases and the J segment 11 bases; nucleotides outside the gene matches: 11. Germline V gene data show CDR1 as DFQATT and CDR2 as SNEGSKA (reference sequence). This CDR3 spans 14 amino acids. In DNA, the CDR3 is TGCAGTGCTAGTAGAGCGGGAGGGCAGCTACTGCAGTATTTT. It encodes CSASRAGGQLLQYF.

This clonotype was observed many times. The chain is built from TRBV20-1 and TRBJ2-1, with no clear D. V dropped 6 bases and J dropped 7 bases, with 16 bases sitting between them. The CDR3 has 13 residues. CDR1 is DFQATT and CDR2 is SNEGSKA in the germline V gene (reference sequence). Here the CDR3 DNA reads TGCAGTGCCCCGCTCCTTACTGTAAATGAGCAGTTCTTC. Amino acid sequence: CSAPLLTVNEQFF.

The chain joins TRBV7-9 to TRBJ1-5, with D perhaps matching TRBD1 (5 bases). The CDR3 has 17 residues. Trimming left V 3 bases short and J 2 bases short, with 17 bases between. Germline V gives CDR1 SEHNR, CDR2 FQNEAQ (reference sequence). In DNA, the CDR3 is TGTGCCAGCAGCTTGTCGGGGGGGGGTCGGGGCAATCAGCCCCAGCATTTT. This sequence encodes CASSLSGGGRGNQPQHF. Full variable domain (rest looked up from reference TRBV7-9 and TRBJ1-5): DTGVSQNPRHKITKRGQNVTFRCDPISEHNRLYWYRQTLGQGPEFLTYFQNEAQLEKSRLLSDRFSAERPKGSFSTLEIQRTEQGDSAMYLCASSLSGGGRGNQPQHFGDGTRLSIL.

A note on this clonotype: A much larger clone sits a single nucleotide away, making a read error possible. V and J are TRBV2 and TRBJ2-7; D perhaps matches TRBD1 (5 bases). The CDR3 covers 14 residues. The V gene's germline CDR1 is SNHLY and CDR2 FYNNEI. Deletions cut 8 bases from V and 2 bases from J, with 16 bases between. The CDR3 reads CASGVAQGAYEQYF. In nucleotides, the CDR3 is TGTGCCAGCGGTGTCGCCCAGGGTGCCTACGAGCAGTACTTC.

This chain connects TRBV6-1 to TRBJ1-1; TRBD1 matches 7 bases. V was pared by 7 bases and J by 3 bases, with 5 bases of the junction left unmatched. CDR3 length: 13 residues. CDR1 and CDR2 from the germline V gene are MNHNS and SASEGT. The CDR3 bases are TGTGCCAGCACCCTAGACAGGGACACTGAAGCTTTCTTT. This sequence encodes CASTLDRDTEAFF.

The chain has TRBV28 and TRBJ2-7, with TRBD2 matching over 11 bases. This CDR3 contains 16 residues. Germline V gene sequence: CDR1 MDHEN, CDR2 SYDVKM. J was trimmed by 0 bases and V by 4 bases; bases with no gene match: 5. For the CDR3, the DNA is TGTGCCAGCAGTTCCCCTAGCGGGAGGAGCTCCTACGAGCAGTACTTC. Its translation: CASSSPSGRSSYEQYF.

In this sample, this clonotype turned up a few times. The rearrangement links TRBV7-8 to TRBJ2-7; a weak D match, TRBD2 (5 bases). Per germline, CDR1 SGHVS and CDR2 FQNEAQ. The CDR3 is made up of 13 amino acids. The germline V and J ends were trimmed by 5 bases and 6 bases, with 14 bases remaining between them. This CDR3 is CASSRTAAGEQYF. The CDR3 DNA reads as TGTGCCAGCAGCAGGACTGCCGCCGGCGAGCAGTACTTC.

This clonotype has a count of ten or more. Given a much more abundant clone one base away, this may be a read error. V and J are TRBV20-1 and TRBJ2-3, with 8 positions matching TRBD2. Germline CDR1 is DFQATT and CDR2 is SNEGSKA (reference sequence). CDR3 length: 14 amino acids. The CDR3 spells CSVRDGGRLDTQYF. As DNA, the CDR3 is TGCAGTGTTAGAGACGGCGGGAGGTTAGATACGCAGTATTTT.

The chain employs TRBV20-1 and TRBJ2-1; 12 nucleotides match TRBD2. Germline V gives CDR1 DFQATT, CDR2 SNEGSKA (reference sequence). The V gene end was trimmed by 6 bases and the J gene end by 6 bases; junction bases not matched to a gene: 6. The CDR3 contains 14 residues. In nucleotides, the CDR3 is TGCAGTGCAACGACTAGCGGGAGATTCAATGAGCAGTTCTTC. Translated, it gives CSATTSGRFNEQFF.

Concerning this clonotype: This sequence may be a read error, since a much larger clone differs from it by one base. The genes are TRBV24-1 and TRBJ1-4; D not certain. Trimming pared 5 bases from V and 13 bases from J, leaving 13 bases between. Germline V gene sequence: CDR1 KGHDR, CDR2 SFDVKD. The CDR3 spans 12 residues. The CDR3 DNA sequence: TGTGCCACCAGTGGTGCCTCAAGGAGACTGTTTTTT. The encoded protein is CATSGASRRLFF.

This clonotype appeared many times. The chain couples TRBV20-1 to TRBJ2-7; no clear D. CDR1 and CDR2 from the germline V gene are DFQATT and SNEGSKA (reference sequence). This CDR3 is built from 14 residues. Trimming cost V 3 bases and J 1 base, with 13 bases left between them. CDR3 nucleotides: TGCAGTGCTAGCACCCCCAAAGGGTCCTACGAGCAGTACTTC. Its protein product is CSASTPKGSYEQYF.

In this sample, this clonotype turned up a few times. This chain connects TRBV12-3 or TRBV12-4 to TRBJ2-7; perhaps TRBD2 as D (5 bases). CDR3 length: 12 residues. The germline V and J ends were trimmed by 8 bases and 3 bases, with 11 bases remaining between them. The CDR3 DNA reads TGTGCCAGCCGCTCCGGAGGCTACGAGCAGTACTTC. Translation gives CASRSGGYEQYF.